The entry below gives a single T cell receptor (beta chain) sequence along with its context. The antigen is unknown. The sample comes from a study of T cell responses to AZD1222 COVID-19 vaccine. Study results and caveats: Donors, mostly white British, included more females; clonal diversity was possibly underestimated. Repertoire collection took place solely once the T cell response had peaked.

Produced via immunoSEQ multiplex PCR; TCRdb's table is partial and in-frame only. The sample contains 150,000 to 200,000 clones, just over 90% of which appear only once. The CDR3 covers 14 residues. Germline CDR1 is ENHRY and CDR2 is SYGVKD. V was pared by 3 bases and J by 9 bases, with 12 bases between. The receptor was isolated from an adult who received the AZD1222 COVID-19 vaccine. This specimen consisted of peripheral blood, obtained 28 days after the second AZD1222 dose. V is TRBV10-3 and J is TRBJ1-6; D remains ambiguous. In DNA form, the CDR3 reads TGTGCCATCAGTGATTCTCTAGGAGGTTCACCCCTCCACTTT. This sequence encodes CAISDSLGGSPLHF.